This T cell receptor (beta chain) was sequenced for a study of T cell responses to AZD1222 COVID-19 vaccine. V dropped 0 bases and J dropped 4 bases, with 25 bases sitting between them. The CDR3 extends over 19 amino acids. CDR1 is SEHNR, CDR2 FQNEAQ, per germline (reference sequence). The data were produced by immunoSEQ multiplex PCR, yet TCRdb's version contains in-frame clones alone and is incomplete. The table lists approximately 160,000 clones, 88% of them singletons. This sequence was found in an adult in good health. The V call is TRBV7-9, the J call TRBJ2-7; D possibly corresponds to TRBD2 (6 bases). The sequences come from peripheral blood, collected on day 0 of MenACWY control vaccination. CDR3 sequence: CASSLALGGRRGERYEQYF. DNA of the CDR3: TGTGCCAGCAGCTTAGCGCTCGGGGGAAGGAGGGGAGAACGGTACGAGCAGTACTTC.